Described below is a single T cell receptor beta chain sequence and its context. Original methodology: Amplification of reference gene primers provided the estimated nucleated cell counts. Measured with immunoSEQ multiplex PCR; TCRdb has only the in-frame clones, and not every one. That table is the source of V, J and clone size, and D and trimming were worked out from the DNA. The sample carries around 77,000 clones, 82% recorded once. The sample belongs to a study of blood T cell repertoires in COVID-19. The specimen sequenced was peripheral blood. The sequence was collected from a human donor in a cohort sampled during active COVID-19.

DNA for the CDR3: TGTGCCAGCAGCCTTTCATTAGGCCAACCGGGGACTGAAGCTTTCTTT. Translating gives CASSLSLGQPGTEAFF. The chain combines TRBV7-2 with TRBJ1-1; D not certain. Per the germline V gene, CDR1 is SGHTA and CDR2 is FQGNSA. The CDR3 covers 16 residues. V was trimmed by 5 bases and J by 5 bases, leaving 21 bases between them.